The TCR beta chain under discussion was sequenced for a study of cytomegalovirus exposure and HLA in healthy donors (dated by TCRdb to between 2016 and 2019). In terms of the full investigation: According to a later analysis, one platform produced both the roughly 110 validation repertoires and the 666 repertoires of the first cohort. The study aimed to test whether signatures of past pathogen exposure could be identified by cataloging public T cell receptors. To predict cytomegalovirus infection status, the study brought together high-throughput TCR immunosequencing, statistical association of individual TCRs with disease status, and machine learning. In addition to the first cohort of about 650 subjects, a separate validation cohort of 120 different subjects was used. The research as a whole found: A later analysis lacked HLA typing for the validation cohort, so it scored co-occurrence in that cohort across all 120 repertoires. In vitro tests confirmed that three of the cytomegalovirus-associated TCR beta chains recognize cytomegalovirus antigens. It was suggested by the authors that the approach could potentially be generalized to other disease states and immunological phenotypes. While some public TCRs were present in many individuals, most TCR sequences turned up only very rarely across donors. In the study, around 160 TCR beta chains were listed as associated with cytomegalovirus. In a later analysis, TCRs clustered in the first cohort were found to also tend to co-occur in the roughly 120 validation repertoires, with around 94% of cluster scores above 0. The classifier was reported to diagnose cytomegalovirus status with high specificity and sensitivity in both the original cohort and the validation cohort.

Worth noting for this clone: The antigen this receptor binds is unknown. No base qualities exist here, and no much larger clone lies one base off it.

To prepare the library, the immunoSEQ multiplex PCR assay was applied. Turning to the authors' computational methods: To diagnose cytomegalovirus status from the catalog of TCR beta chain sequences, a statistical classification framework was built. Here the immuneACCESS table is served through TCRdb, limited to in-frame sequences with V and J called. Missing clones are a known gap in these copies; in checked studies unresolved V genes cover under half, and the rest lacks a known reason. V, J and clone size reflect that table, while D and trimming were determined from the DNA. Across this sample there are approximately 190,000 clones, with roughly 84% seen only once. 13% of the sample is in the top ten clones. The CDR3 starts with the cysteine, ends with the phenylalanine, and has 16 residues. CDR3 DNA only is kept here, 48 bases in frame from base 1. Trimming removed 2 bases from V and 0 bases from J, leaving 14 bases between the germline ends. In the germline V gene (reference sequence), CDR1 corresponds to LNHDA and CDR2 to SQIVND.

The donors belonged to the validation cohort of around 130 subjects, which was separate from the roughly 680-subject first cohort. The clonotype originates from a woman in her twenties or thirties in good health and CMV-seropositive. The source material was PBMCs. The rearranged segments are TRBV19 and TRBJ2-7, with the D gene call left open. The CDR3 protein is CASSIKAQRRSYEQYF. The nucleotides are TGTGCCAGTAGTATAAAGGCCCAGCGCCGCTCCTACGAGCAGTACTTC.